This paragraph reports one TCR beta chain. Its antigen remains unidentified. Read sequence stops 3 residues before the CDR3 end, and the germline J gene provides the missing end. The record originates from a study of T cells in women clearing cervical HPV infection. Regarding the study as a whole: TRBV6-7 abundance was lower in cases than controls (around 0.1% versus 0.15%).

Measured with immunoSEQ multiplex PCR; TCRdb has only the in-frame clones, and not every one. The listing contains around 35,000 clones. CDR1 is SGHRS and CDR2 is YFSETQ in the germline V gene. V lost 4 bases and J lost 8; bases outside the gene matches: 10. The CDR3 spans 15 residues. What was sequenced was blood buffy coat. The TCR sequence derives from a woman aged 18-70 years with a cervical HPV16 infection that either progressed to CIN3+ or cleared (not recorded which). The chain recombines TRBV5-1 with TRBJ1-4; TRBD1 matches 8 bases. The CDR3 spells CASSGDQGAGEKLFF. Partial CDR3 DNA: TGCGCCAGCAGCGGGGACCAGGGGGCGGGAGAAAAA.